This T cell receptor beta chain stems from a study of blood T cell repertoires in COVID-19 (dated by TCRdb to the early 2020s). A note on the overall study: Samples covering the acute and convalescent phases of COVID-19 were provided by collaborators in the United States, Italy and Spain. The prospective study material was composed of cDNA or gDNA derived from T cells, B-cell-depleted T cells, or PBMCs. Subjects who had been exposed to COVID-19, were actively infected with it, or had recovered from it provided the deeply sampled blood TCRbeta repertoires that made up the dataset. The repertoires were made available in a free public database intended to serve as a resource for research on the immune response to SARS-CoV-2. Samples were obtained from the ongoing ImmuneRACE study (first 160 participants) and from 950 to 1,500 subjects provided by 6 global collaborators. A de-identified subject ID, COVID-19 status, age in years and sex were almost always included in the sample metadata. Where available, HLA class I and class II types were obtained from metadata supplied by the sample provider rather than from assay-based typing.

One collaborating source in Seattle enrolled patients while the patients were actively infected and followed the patients over time throughout the course of disease. Each collaborating institution followed its own protocols to collect whole blood in K2EDTA tubes. For TCRbeta analysis, collaborators shipped samples as frozen whole blood, isolated PBMCs, or DNA extracted from either of those sample types. TCRbeta CDR3 regions were amplified from genomic DNA using the immunoSEQ Assay, a bias-controlled multiplex PCR. The published analysis was carried out like this. Within the assay, amplification of reference gene primers was used to estimate how many nucleated cells each sample contained. To quantify the absolute abundance of each unique TCRbeta CDR3 rearrangement, sequence reads were collapsed and filtered. Productive Simpson clonality was computed per sample as the square root of Simpson's diversity index over productive rearrangements. TCRdb carries this immuneACCESS record with in-frame sequences only. Its versions omit some clonotypes, under half of them owing to an unresolved V gene in the studies checked, with the rest unexplained. That table gives V, J and clone size, and the DNA gave D and trimming. Across this sample there are about 200,000 clones, with about 80% seen only once. The top ten clonotypes cover roughly 7.6% of the sample.

CDR1 and CDR2, looked up from the germline V gene, are MGHRA and YSYEKL. From the cysteine through the phenylalanine, the CDR3 covers 13 amino acids. Only the CDR3 part of the read is kept: 39 bases, read in frame from the first base. The V end gives up 1 base and the J end 11 bases, leaving 5 bases in the junction not matched to a gene. Here is what the overall study found, with its caveats: The quantity of clinical and demographic metadata differed by source and by participant and was supplied without curation.

Comments on this clone: Its antigen is unknown. No base-level quality is on record; no much larger clone is a single base apart.

Recombination joined TRBV4-1 with TRBJ2-4, and 7 bases in between align with TRBD1. The sample consisted of peripheral blood. The origin of this receptor is a woman aged 80 or over with COVID-19, enrolled during active disease. The DNA is as follows: TGCGCCAGCAGCCAAGGCGACAGGGACGTTCAGTACTTC. This translates into CASSQGDRDVQYF.